This T cell receptor beta chain stems from a study of cytomegalovirus exposure and HLA in healthy donors. Findings and limits, study-wide: The later analysis indicated that the majority of CMV-associated TCR beta chains appeared HLA-restricted.

In regard to this clone: The antigen remains undetermined.

This CDR3 has 15 residues. The V gene lost 0 bases and the J gene lost 6 bases, with 11 bases spanning the gap. Germline loops: CDR1 MNHEY, CDR2 SVGAGI. The PCR was carried out with 60 Vbeta primers and 13 Jbeta primers. Libraries were prepared by immunoSEQ multiplex PCR; TCRdb keeps only in-frame clonotypes and omits some of them. The data include approximately 96,000 clones; the top ten clones carry 5% to 6.5%. Sequenced material: PBMCs. V and J are TRBV6-5 and TRBJ1-4, with a tentative D call TRBD1 (5 bases). The clonotype was recovered from a girl between 5 and 17 years old in good health and CMV-seropositive. CDR3 DNA: TGTGCCAGCAGTTACTCGAGGCTAGGGGATGAAAAACTGTTTTTT. Its protein is CASSYSRLGDEKLFF.